This TCR beta chain was captured by sequencing in a study of shared clonotypes between healthy human individuals. Study background: Three men and a couple of women, aged 18 to 49, were donors. Three plates were used per donor for CD4 naive, three for CD4 memory, two for CD8 naive and one for CD8 memory.

General study results and limits: The study generally estimated greater richness for naive than memory subsets.

V was shortened by 1 base and J by 0 bases, with 10 bases between the two germline ends. The CDR3 is 16 amino acids. Germline-derived CDR1 and CDR2 are LNHNV and YYDKDF (reference sequence). Repertoires were generated with immunoSEQ multiplex PCR, while TCRdb's copy carries only in-frame clones and drops some. The table shows 560,000 or so clones, with about 96% occurring only once. Naive-designated CD8 cells lacked CD45RO, were positively enriched for CCR7, and omitted terminally differentiated effector memory CD45RA+ cells. On this clone itself: Antigen: not known.

The specimen was naive CD8+ T cells sorted from blood. The sequence derives from a woman aged 30 to 39 in good health. The rearrangement uses TRBV15 and TRBJ1-3; D gene ambiguous. CDR3 sequence: CATSRGGDDSGNTIYF. CDR3 DNA sequence: TGTGCCACCAGCAGAGGTGGGGATGACTCTGGAAACACCATATATTTT.